The entry below describes one T cell receptor beta chain. Its antigen is as yet unknown. Researchers divided each subset's genomic DNA evenly across several immunoSEQ plates. The method was immunoSEQ multiplex PCR; TCRdb's version includes in-frame clones alone and lacks a portion of them. The table lists around 1,900,000 clones, about 93% of them singletons, with around 1.8% in the top ten. Germline loops: CDR1 KGHSH, CDR2 LQKENI. The V end was cut by 0 bases, the J end by 3 bases, with 5 bases between. The CDR3 is 14 residues long. The sample is drawn from a study of shared clonotypes between healthy human individuals. Study findings and constraints: What naive subsets generally showed was a larger estimated richness than memory subsets showed. Limitation of the genetic and exposure-history diversity represented came from the few donors.

Naive CD8 cells lacked CD45RO and underwent positive selection for CCR7, leaving out terminally differentiated effector memory CD45RA+ cells. The study drew its donors from healthy HIV-negative adults without recent acute infections or vaccinations. Sequenced sample: naive CD8+ T cells from PBMCs. The TCR sequence derives from a man aged 18 to 29 in good health. Some clones in this sample may be carry-over from other donors' samples. The chain joins TRBV18 to TRBJ2-2; D uncertain. The chain's CDR3 is CASSPPLDTGELFF. As DNA, the CDR3 is TGTGCCAGCTCACCACCCCTCGACACCGGGGAGCTGTTTTTT.